Below, 23 T cell receptor beta chains from the same sample are listed, as sequenced in a study of breast tumors, draining lymph nodes, adjacent tissues. A single record per CDR3 protein comes from TCRdb applying MiXCR to the multiplex PCR reads. Of approximately 230,000 distinct CDR3 sequences listed, approximately 36% are singletons. Axillary draining lymph nodes of breast cancer patients supplied the node samples. The sequencing sample was made of axillary lymph node tissue. These receptor sequences come from a female donor with breast cancer. Some clones in this sample may be carry-over from other donors' samples.

V and J are TRBV7-3 and TRBJ2-3; 7 nucleotides align to TRBD2. The ends lost 6 bases at V and 0 bases at J; junction bases unmatched: 21. The CDR3 has 20 amino acids. Germline CDR1 SGHTA, CDR2 FQGTGA. As DNA, the CDR3 is TGTGCCAGCAGGGATGGACCGGGAGGCAGTCGAACTGCTAGCACAGATACGCAGTATTTT. This sequence encodes CASRDGPGGSRTASTDTQYF. The full variable domain, completed using reference TRBV7-3 and TRBJ2-3, is GAGVSQTPSNKVTEKGKYVELRCDPISGHTALYWYRQSLGQGPEFLIYFQGTGAADDSGLPNDRFFAVRPEGSVSTLKIQRTERGDSAVYLCASRDGPGGSRTASTDTQYFGPGTRLTVL.

This clonotype was found many times. This sequence joins TRBV6-4 and TRBJ2-7, with D unclear. The CDR3 spans 14 residues. Germline V gives CDR1 MRHNA, CDR2 SNTAGT. V was clipped by 7 bases and J by 1 base, with 14 bases between them. The CDR3 DNA is TGTGCCAGCATCGCGGAGCGAAAATCCTACGAGCAGTACTTC. Translated: CASIAERKSYEQYF.

This clonotype was recorded once. The chain links TRBV7-6 to TRBJ2-5; TRBD2 is a possible D gene (5 bases). The CDR3 has 16 residues. Trimming took 5 bases from V and 5 from J, leaving 21 bases between them. CDR1 and CDR2 from the germline V gene are SGHVS and FNYEAQ. The CDR3 protein is CASSRRAGRYGETQYF. The CDR3 nucleotides read TGTGCCAGCAGCCGGCGGGCGGGTCGATACGGGGAGACCCAGTACTTC.

The chain couples TRBV20-1 to TRBJ2-5; a possible D gene is TRBD1 (5 bases). Germline CDR1 DFQATT, CDR2 SNEGSKA (reference sequence). Trimming shortened V by 2 bases and J by 1 base, and 11 bases separated the two germline ends. This CDR3 comprises 14 residues. CDR3 sequence reads: CSARRPDSQETQYF. The CDR3 bases are TGCAGTGCTAGACGCCCTGACAGCCAAGAGACCCAGTACTTC.

The V call is TRBV10-3, the J call TRBJ1-6; D unclear. V was shortened by 5 bases and J by 9 bases, with 11 bases between the two germline ends. There are 13 residues in the CDR3. Germline assignment: CDR1 ENHRY and CDR2 SYGVKD. Here the CDR3 DNA reads TGTGCCATCAGTCAGGACGGCACTTCACCCCTCCACTTT. It is translated as CAISQDGTSPLHF.

Many counts were recorded for this clonotype. The chain joins TRBV12-3 or TRBV12-4 to TRBJ2-2, with 8 bases fitting TRBD2. There are 18 residues in the CDR3. After removal of 0 bases from V and 5 bases from J, the junction contained 11 bases not matched to a gene. The CDR3 region is CASSLAFGAGVWTGELFF. DNA of the CDR3: TGTGCCAGCAGTTTAGCGTTCGGAGCGGGAGTGTGGACCGGGGAGCTGTTTTTT.

In this sample, this clonotype turned up many times. This rearrangement joins TRBV7-8 to TRBJ1-4; D gene unclear. V lost 5 bases, J lost 8 bases, and 9 bases lay in between. CDR3 length equals 12 residues. Germline lookup yields CDR1 SGHVS and CDR2 FQNEAQ. CDR3 amino acids: CASSPIREKLFF. The CDR3 bases are TGTGCCAGCAGCCCCATACGGGAAAAACTGTTTTTT.

The CDR3 nucleotides are TGCAGTGCTAGAGATACGCTAGCGGGAGGGCCCGGGGAGCTGTTTTTT. Protein: CSARDTLAGGPGELFF. The chain employs TRBV20-1 and TRBJ2-2; 12 bases map to TRBD2. Germline V gene sequence: CDR1 DFQATT, CDR2 SNEGSKA (reference sequence). CDR3 size: 16 residues. The trim removed 0 bases at V and 6 bases at J, leaving 5 bases unmatched.

Concerning this clonotype itself: Because the CDR3 is missing its conserved closing phenylalanine or tryptophan, this is likely a read error. The CDR3 here is CASSFAGTNSPLHL. Here the CDR3 DNA reads TGTGCCAGCAGCTTCGCGGGGACAAATTCACCCCTCCACCTT. The V gene is TRBV7-3, the J gene TRBJ1-6; TRBD1 is a possible D gene (6 bases). The germline V gene encodes CDR1 SGHTA and CDR2 FQGTGA. V lost 3 bases, J lost 7 bases, and 10 bases lay in between. CDR3 length: 14 residues.

The chain uses TRBV6-4 and TRBJ2-1, with 10 bases aligning to TRBD2. This CDR3 region has 16 residues. Germline CDR1 MRHNA, CDR2 SNTAGT. Trimming took 3 bases from V and 9 from J; bases not matched to a gene: 11. The CDR3 is CASSETAGSSGGEQFF. The DNA of the CDR3 is TGTGCCAGCAGTGAAACGGCCGGATCTAGCGGGGGTGAGCAGTTCTTC.

This clonotype was seen a handful of times. Possible read error: a much larger clone is one base away. The V call is TRBV20-1, the J call TRBJ2-7; D is possibly TRBD1 (6 bases). From germline, CDR1 is DFQATT and CDR2 SNEGSKA (reference sequence). This CDR3 contains 13 residues. The CDR3 loop reads CSAPKQGSYAQYF. In nucleotides, the CDR3 is TGCAGTGCCCCGAAACAGGGAAGCTACGCGCAGTACTTC.

This clonotype was seen at least ten times. CDR3 sequence (DNA): TGCGCCAGCAGTGAGTCAGGGGCTAAAAAGACCCAGTACTTC. Translated: CASSESGAKKTQYF. The chain links TRBV10-2 to TRBJ2-5; TRBD1 is a possible D gene (5 bases). Trimming cost V 0 bases and J 6 bases, with 11 bases left between them. CDR3 length: 14 residues. Germline V gene lookup returns CDR1 WSHSY and CDR2 SAAADI.

There are a few counts of this clonotype. This sequence joins TRBV24-1 and TRBJ2-5; 8 bases match TRBD2. This CDR3 comprises 15 residues. The V gene's germline CDR1 is KGHDR and CDR2 SFDVKD. J was trimmed by 5 bases and V by 11 bases; bases with no gene match: 15. CDR3: CASSPLVAGSETQYF. The CDR3 region has the DNA TGTGCCAGCAGCCCTTTGGTAGCGGGGTCGGAGACCCAGTACTTC.

The rearrangement joins TRBV11-1 to TRBJ2-1; TRBD2 aligns across 10 bases. There are 15 residues in the CDR3. The V gene's germline CDR1 is SGHAT and CDR2 FQDESV (reference sequence). Losses at the gene ends were 6 bases for V and 9 bases for J; bases not matched to a gene: 11. The CDR3 sequence: CASRIVNSGGIEQFF. The DNA for the CDR3 is TGTGCCAGCAGAATAGTCAATAGCGGGGGGATTGAGCAGTTCTTC.

With regard to this clonotype: One base away lies a much larger clone, so this may be a sequencing read error. The V gene is TRBV12-3 or TRBV12-4, the J gene TRBJ2-5; the match to TRBD1 covers 9 bases. V lost 3 bases, J lost 4 bases, and 6 bases stayed unmatched. The CDR3 sequence is 15 residues long. The CDR3 DNA reads TGTGCCAGCAGTTTCGGGACAGGGAGGCGAGAGACCCAGTACTTC. This sequence encodes CASSFGTGRRETQYF.

The chain couples TRBV13 to TRBJ2-2, with TRBD1 matching over 7 bases. Germline V CDR1 and CDR2: PRHDT, FYEKMQ (reference sequence). The CDR3 contains 17 residues. The ends lost 10 bases at V and 6 bases at J; junction bases unmatched: 20. CDR3 in amino acids: CATKEQDTGDVAGELFF. The CDR3 bases are TGTGCCACAAAAGAACAGGACACAGGGGACGTCGCCGGGGAGCTGTTTTTT.

This clonotype was seen at least ten times. The chain joins TRBV5-5 to TRBJ2-7, with D perhaps being TRBD1 or TRBD2 (5 bases each). There are 13 residues in the CDR3. Per germline, CDR1 SGHKS and CDR2 YYEKEE (reference sequence). Trimming cost V 6 bases and J 6 bases, with 16 bases left between them. CDR3: CASTPMFGTEQYF. The CDR3 region has the DNA TGTGCCAGCACCCCCATGTTCGGGACCGAGCAGTACTTC.

The V and J genes are TRBV11-2 and TRBJ2-2, with 7 bases aligning to TRBD1. V trimming: 6 bases; J trimming: 2 bases; junction bases outside the gene matches: 6. Germline CDR1 and CDR2: SGHAT and FQNNGV. The CDR3 consists of 15 residues. The CDR3 DNA reads TGTGCCAGCAGAAGGACAGGTCTCAACACCGGGGAGCTGTTTTTT. Translating gives CASRRTGLNTGELFF.

The table lists this clonotype with many counts. The chain is built from TRBV11-1 and TRBJ2-5, with TRBD1 matching 7 bases. This CDR3 comprises 14 residues. Germline V CDR1 and CDR2: SGHAT, FQDESV (reference sequence). V lost 2 bases to trimming and J lost 5 bases; unmatched junction nucleotides: 5. The CDR3 DNA reads TGTGCCAGCAGCTTACACAGGGGCGCGGAGACCCAGTACTTC. The encoded protein is CASSLHRGAETQYF.

This clonotype was detected many times. A much larger clone lies one base from this, so it may be a read error. The chain employs TRBV7-2 and TRBJ1-2; D not resolved. This CDR3 region has 15 residues. CDR1 SGHTA and CDR2 FQGNSA come from the germline V gene. CDR3 in amino acids: CASSEWRVANYGYPF. The CDR3 DNA sequence: TGTGCCAGCAGCGAGTGGAGAGTAGCTAACTATGGCTACCCCTTC.

This clonotype has ten or more counts. The junction shows a germline mismatch at one end, possibly a read error. The J gene is TRBJ1-2, the V gene TRBV7-3; perhaps TRBD1 as D (5 bases). The germline CDR1 and CDR2 sequences are SGHTA and FQGTGA. The CDR3 extends over 15 amino acids. The CDR3 reads CASSLGRGASYGYPF. The CDR3 DNA reads as TGTGCCAGCAGCTTGGGGCGGGGCGCCTCGTATGGCTACCCCTTC. The variable domain in full, completed from reference TRBV7-3 and TRBJ1-2, reads GAGVSQTPSNKVTEKGKYVELRCDPISGHTALYWYRQSLGQGPEFLIYFQGTGAADDSGLPNDRFFAVRPEGSVSTLKIQRTERGDSAVYLCASSLGRGASYGYPFGSGTRLTVV.

This chain's CDR3 is CSARDSREISEQYF. The DNA of the CDR3 is TGCAGTGCTAGAGATAGTCGGGAAATTTCCGAGCAGTACTTC. The rearrangement joins TRBV20-1 to TRBJ2-7, with D possibly matching TRBD2 (5 bases). Trimming took off 0 bases at V and 6 bases at J, with 15 bases between the two ends. From germline, CDR1 is DFQATT and CDR2 SNEGSKA (reference sequence). CDR3 size: 14 residues.

This clonotype was recorded at least ten times. V gene TRBV2 combines with J gene TRBJ2-2, with 14 bases matching TRBD2. The CDR3 totals 16 residues. In germline, CDR1 is SNHLY, CDR2 FYNNEI. V lost 6 bases, J lost 5 bases, and 5 bases stayed unmatched. CDR3 nucleotides: TGTGCCAGCAGAGGGACTAGCGGGAGTGGGACCGGGGAGCTGTTTTTT. As protein: CASRGTSGSGTGELFF.